This T cell receptor (beta chain) originates from a study of T cell responses to AZD1222 COVID-19 vaccine. General study results and limits: An increase in Spike-specific TCR breadth and depth was observed after two AZD1222 doses. CD4 TCRs linked to vaccination spanned spike, dominating at 160-218 and 743-854. Repertoires were obtained solely post-peak T cell response.

The CDR3 runs 14 residues. Trimming stripped 6 bases from V and 5 bases from J, with 17 bases between. Per the germline V gene, CDR1 is PRHDT and CDR2 is FYEKMQ (reference sequence). Profiled with immunoSEQ multiplex PCR; TCRdb holds only in-frame clones, not every one. There are about 99,000 clones in the sample; 80% to 90% occur only once, and over 7.5% lies in the top ten. On this clone: The antigen remains undetermined.

This TCR came from an adult in good health. Here the sequenced sample was peripheral blood, taken on day 0 of AZD1222 vaccination. The chain couples TRBV13 to TRBJ2-7; D gene unclear. CDR3 bases: TGTGCCAGCAGAGGAGCCCCGTACATCCACGAGCAGTACTTC. It encodes CASRGAPYIHEQYF.